The rows below give T cell receptor beta chains drawn from one sample of a study of blood T cell repertoires in COVID-19. The protocol was immunoSEQ multiplex PCR, while the TCRdb copy is restricted to in-frame clones and leaves out a portion. The sample carries approximately 130,000 clones, more than 75% recorded once. Sample: peripheral blood. The receptors stem from a man in his forties or fifties with active COVID-19. Each CDR3 is given with its conserved first and last residue.

v_gene: TRBV10-3
j_gene: TRBJ2-3
CDR3aa: CAISTVSADTQYF

v_gene: TRBV3-1/TRBV3-2
j_gene: TRBJ2-3
CDR3aa: CASSSFPAFTDTQYF

v_gene: TRBV5-1
j_gene: TRBJ2-1
CDR3aa: CASSLGRTPLADEQFF

v_gene: TRBV12-5
j_gene: TRBJ2-1
CDR3aa: CASGLARGPFDNEQFF

v_gene: TRBV5-1
j_gene: TRBJ2-2
CDR3aa: CASRYRTASTGELFF

v_gene: TRBV4-2
j_gene: TRBJ2-2
CDR3aa: CASSQATDANTGELFF

v_gene: TRBV6-2/TRBV6-3
j_gene: TRBJ1-2
CDR3aa: CASSLDRLYGYTF

v_gene: TRBV18
j_gene: TRBJ2-7
CDR3aa: CASSPGQGTVYEQYF

v_gene: TRBV28
j_gene: TRBJ1-2
CDR3aa: CASKQGHGYTF

v_gene: TRBV4-3
j_gene: TRBJ1-1
CDR3aa: CASSQDRSGVTEAFF

v_gene: TRBV19
j_gene: TRBJ2-5
CDR3aa: CASSRAAKETQYF

v_gene: TRBV7-2
j_gene: TRBJ2-2
CDR3aa: CASSTRRDYTGELFF

v_gene: TRBV9
j_gene: TRBJ2-5
CDR3aa: CASSVGGLQETQYF

v_gene: TRBV28
j_gene: TRBJ2-4
CDR3aa: CASSSGTGAKNIQYF

v_gene: TRBV19
j_gene: TRBJ2-7
CDR3aa: CASRGDYLSYEQYF

v_gene: TRBV12-3/TRBV12-4
j_gene: TRBJ2-1
CDR3aa: CASRRLDNEQFF

v_gene: TRBV18
j_gene: TRBJ1-1
CDR3aa: CASQKGGTEAFF

v_gene: TRBV3-1/TRBV3-2
j_gene: TRBJ1-4
CDR3aa: CASSPAWRGEKLFF

v_gene: TRBV19
j_gene: TRBJ1-1
CDR3aa: CASSIAPRTEAFF

v_gene: TRBV10-3
j_gene: TRBJ2-2
CDR3aa: CAISAEGGTVYTGELFF

v_gene: TRBV5-6
j_gene: TRBJ2-7
CDR3aa: CASSYLVEQYF

v_gene: TRBV4-1
j_gene: TRBJ1-5
CDR3aa: CASSQVTGKAQPQHF

v_gene: TRBV1
j_gene: TRBJ1-2
CDR3aa: CTSITKGFDANYGYTF

v_gene: TRBV29-1
j_gene: TRBJ2-1
CDR3aa: CSVSLTSGGPRYNEQFF

v_gene: TRBV7-7
j_gene: TRBJ2-1
CDR3aa: CASSLSGGSSEQFF

v_gene: TRBV5-3
j_gene: TRBJ2-3
CDR3aa: CARSLLLESRTDTQYF

v_gene: TRBV2
j_gene: TRBJ1-2
CDR3aa: CASRDIPNYGYTF

v_gene: TRBV19
j_gene: TRBJ2-5
CDR3aa: CASSIASGLIETQYF

v_gene: TRBV7-2
j_gene: TRBJ1-2
CDR3aa: CASRPGGSDYGYTF

v_gene: TRBV13
j_gene: TRBJ1-1
CDR3aa: CASSPQDGSPEAFF

v_gene: TRBV6-1
j_gene: TRBJ2-7
CDR3aa: CASSEESAGRGEQYF

v_gene: TRBV7-9
j_gene: TRBJ1-2
CDR3aa: CASSLDWQGAGLYGYTF

v_gene: TRBV7-8
j_gene: TRBJ2-1
CDR3aa: CASMEREINEQFF

v_gene: TRBV11-2
j_gene: TRBJ1-4
CDR3aa: CASTKRAGNEKLFF

v_gene: TRBV5-1
j_gene: TRBJ2-2
CDR3aa: CASSVSGGQTGELFF

v_gene: TRBV7-9
j_gene: TRBJ1-2
CDR3aa: CASSLGGQGYGYTF

v_gene: TRBV9
j_gene: TRBJ1-4
CDR3aa: CASSPRQGQATNEKLFF

v_gene: TRBV11-2
j_gene: TRBJ2-7
CDR3aa: CASSSHRGGTGSYEQYF

v_gene: TRBV6-5
j_gene: TRBJ1-1
CDR3aa: CASSYSPGNPEAFF

v_gene: TRBV4-1
j_gene: TRBJ1-2
CDR3aa: CASSRTEGSYGYTF

v_gene: TRBV29-1
j_gene: TRBJ1-3
CDR3aa: CSVLSYSGNTIYF

v_gene: TRBV2
j_gene: TRBJ2-1
CDR3aa: CATRAYNEQFF

v_gene: TRBV10-3
j_gene: TRBJ2-5
CDR3aa: CAISGTSGGAWETQYF

v_gene: TRBV5-1
j_gene: TRBJ2-3
CDR3aa: CASSRDTGDRDTQYF

v_gene: TRBV11-2
j_gene: TRBJ1-2
CDR3aa: CASSSIQGVDYGYTF

v_gene: TRBV5-1
j_gene: TRBJ1-6
CDR3aa: CASSLEGQGAHSPLHF

v_gene: TRBV5-8
j_gene: TRBJ1-2
CDR3aa: CASSPGTGGARNYGYTF

v_gene: TRBV4-2
j_gene: TRBJ1-1
CDR3aa: CASSQEPQGDTEAFF

v_gene: TRBV6-5
j_gene: TRBJ1-2
CDR3aa: CASTPNTGSHGYTF

v_gene: TRBV15
j_gene: TRBJ2-2
CDR3aa: CASKFSGGPNTGELFF

v_gene: TRBV30
j_gene: TRBJ2-6
CDR3aa: CARAWTGSTGANVLTF

v_gene: TRBV2
j_gene: TRBJ2-3
CDR3aa: CASSARTVSTDTQYF

v_gene: TRBV3-1/TRBV3-2
j_gene: TRBJ1-2
CDR3aa: CASSPQGYDGYTF